The 17 T cell receptor beta chains below come from one sample, sequenced in a study of T cell responses to AZD1222 COVID-19 vaccine. Sequencing was performed with immunoSEQ multiplex PCR; in TCRdb, only in-frame clones are kept and a portion is missing. The sample consists of 95,000 to 150,000 clones, about 89% of them appearing once. The source material was peripheral blood, sampled on day 0 of MenACWY control vaccination. These receptors came from an adult in good health.

The chain has TRBV7-3 and TRBJ2-7, with 10 bases fitting TRBD2. This CDR3 has 15 amino acids. CDR1 and CDR2 (germline): SGHTA, FQGTGA. V shed 3 bases and J 5 bases; nucleotides not matched to a gene: 7. The CDR3 sequence: CASSFGLAGVDEQYF. CDR3 in DNA: TGTGCCAGCAGCTTTGGCCTAGCGGGAGTCGACGAGCAGTACTTC.

This chain connects TRBV30 to TRBJ2-1; D perhaps matches TRBD2 (5 bases). The CDR3 length is 12 residues. CDR1 and CDR2 (germline): GTSNPN, SVGIG (reference sequence). V was clipped by 2 bases and J by 13 bases, with 15 bases between them. The CDR3 sequence: CAWSPRGESQFF. DNA of the CDR3: TGTGCCTGGAGTCCCCGGGGAGAGTCCCAGTTCTTC.

This clone is a singleton in its sample. The rearrangement links TRBV24-1 to TRBJ2-1; 7 nucleotides match TRBD2. V lost 4 bases and J lost 8; bases outside the gene matches: 7. The CDR3 loop spans 14 amino acids. Germline V CDR1 and CDR2: KGHDR, SFDVKD. The chain's CDR3 is CATSDRLAVDEQFF. CDR3 nucleotides: TGTGCCACCAGTGACCGCCTAGCGGTTGATGAGCAGTTCTTC.

This sequence joins TRBV6-5 and TRBJ1-5; 9 bases map to TRBD1. The CDR3 spans 14 residues. V lost 5 bases, J lost 5 bases, and 4 bases stayed unmatched. Germline V gene lookup returns CDR1 MNHEY and CDR2 SVGAGI. CDR3 sequence: CASSRTGADQPQHF. For the CDR3, the DNA is TGTGCCAGCAGTCGGACAGGGGCGGATCAGCCCCAGCATTTT.

Worth noting for this clone: The junction does not match germline at one end; this may be a read error. The chain joins TRBV6-5 to TRBJ2-7, with 7 bases that match TRBD1. Germline values: CDR1 MNHEY, CDR2 SVGAGI. The CDR3 is 15 residues long. CDR3 nucleotides: TGTGCCAGCAGAAGTCCCGGGACAGTGTCCTCCGAGCAGTACTTC. Encoded protein: CASRSPGTVSSEQYF.

This clone was found once. The junction does not match germline at one end; this may be a read error. The rearrangement links TRBV5-6 to TRBJ1-2; D unresolved. The CDR3 has 13 residues. Germline lookup yields CDR1 SGHDT and CDR2 YYEEEE. CDR3 in DNA: TGCACCAGCAGCTTGGATACTAACTATGGCTACACCTTC. It specifies CTSSLDTNYGYTF.

For the CDR3, the DNA is TGTGCCAGCAGCGGGGGAGCAACTAATGAAAAACTGTTTTTT. Protein product: CASSGGATNEKLFF. V usage is TRBV6-5 and J usage is TRBJ1-4, with D possibly TRBD1 on 5 matching bases. From germline, CDR1 is MNHEY and CDR2 SVGAGI. The CDR3 contains 14 residues. Trimming removed 6 bases from V and 0 bases from J, with 8 bases in between.

This sequence joins TRBV6-2 or TRBV6-3 and TRBJ2-7; no clear D gene. The CDR3 consists of 14 residues. V was cut by 5 bases and J by 0 bases, with 11 bases left in between. Germline values: CDR1 MNHEY, CDR2 SVGEGT. The CDR3 coding sequence is TGTGCCAGCAGTGCACCACAGCGCTCCTACGAGCAGTACTTC. This translates into CASSAPQRSYEQYF.

The V gene is TRBV10-3, the J gene TRBJ1-1; 10 nucleotides align to TRBD1. The CDR3 length is 14 residues. Germline CDR1 ENHRY, CDR2 SYGVKD. The junction had 10 bases not matched to a gene; V was cut back by 8 bases and J by 7 bases. DNA of the CDR3: TGTGCCATCCGCGGACAGGGGGAGGGGGGTGAAGCTTTCTTT. Protein sequence: CAIRGQGEGGEAFF.

The chain uses TRBV11-3 and TRBJ1-2; tentatively, D is TRBD1 (5 bases). There are 11 residues in the CDR3. The germline V gene encodes CDR1 SGHNT and CDR2 YENEEA. Trimming shortened V by 6 bases and J by 3 bases, and 5 bases separated the two germline ends. The CDR3 DNA reads as TGTGCCAGCAGGACAGACTATGGCTACACCTTC. Residues: CASRTDYGYTF.

The chain carries TRBV7-2 and TRBJ2-1; D ambiguous. Trimming removed 4 bases at V and 7 bases at J, with 11 bases between. The CDR3 contains 13 residues. The germline V gene encodes CDR1 SGHTA and CDR2 FQGNSA. The CDR3 loop reads CASSSFIMNEQFF. Here the CDR3 DNA reads TGTGCCAGCAGCTCGTTTATCATGAATGAGCAGTTCTTC.

V gene TRBV11-2 combines with J gene TRBJ1-5; 11 bases fit TRBD1. Per germline, CDR1 SGHAT and CDR2 FQNNGV. The CDR3 sequence is 18 residues long. Trimming cost V 1 base and J 4 bases; bases outside gene matches: 9. For the CDR3, the DNA is TGTGCCAGCAGCTTAGGCAGAGGACAGGGGGCTTGGAATCAGCCCCAGCATTTT. Amino acids: CASSLGRGQGAWNQPQHF.

The V call is TRBV7-9, the J call TRBJ1-4; D is unclear. V lost 6 bases and J 8 bases, leaving 22 bases between the germline ends. Germline CDR1 reads SEHNR; CDR2 reads FQNEAQ (reference sequence). This CDR3 region has 16 residues. The CDR3 bases are TGTGCCAGCAGTCCCACCCTGAGAGGCCCGGAGGAAAAACTGTTTTTT. This codes for CASSPTLRGPEEKLFF.

The V gene is TRBV4-2, the J gene TRBJ2-6, with a possible D match to TRBD1 (5 bases). Looked up from germline, CDR1 is LGHNA and CDR2 is YNFKEQ. This CDR3 has 16 residues. Trimming took 3 bases from V and 4 from J, leaving 13 bases between them. The CDR3 nucleotides read TGTGCCAGCAGCCAGAGATCAGGGATGGGGGCCAACGTCCTGACTTTC. Translated, it gives CASSQRSGMGANVLTF.

This sequence joins TRBV10-3 and TRBJ2-1; D call uncertain. The germline gives CDR1 ENHRY, CDR2 SYGVKD. The CDR3 runs 11 residues. V shed 6 bases and J shed 9 bases, with 9 bases lying between them. The CDR3 DNA follows: TGTGCCATCAGGAGTTCCGGTGAGCAGTTCTTC. Amino acids: CAIRSSGEQFF.

This clone was detected only once. V and J are TRBV11-3 and TRBJ1-1; maybe TRBD1 (5 bases). CDR3 size: 15 residues. With 5 bases removed from V and 0 bases from J, the gap between germline ends came to 13 bases. In germline, CDR1 is SGHNT, CDR2 YENEEA. The CDR3 is CASSIQTAMNTEAFF. In nucleotides, the CDR3 is TGTGCCAGCAGCATTCAGACAGCCATGAACACTGAAGCTTTCTTT.

This clone has just one count. The rearrangement uses TRBV5-1 and TRBJ2-5; D could derive from TRBD1 or TRBD2 (6 bases each). There are 14 residues in the CDR3. Germline CDR1 and CDR2: SGHRS and YFSETQ. The ends were cut back, 1 base at V and 3 bases at J, with 10 bases in the middle. The CDR3 protein is CASSLWGAEETQYF. The CDR3 nucleotides are TGCGCCAGCAGCTTGTGGGGGGCAGAAGAGACCCAGTACTTC. Combining the CDR3 with reference TRBV5-1 and TRBJ2-5 gives the whole variable domain KAGVTQTPRYLIKTRGQQVTLSCSPISGHRSVSWYQQTPGQGLQFLFEYFSETQRNKGNFPGRFSGRQFSNSRSEMNVSTLELGDSALYLCASSLWGAEETQYFGPGTRLLVL.